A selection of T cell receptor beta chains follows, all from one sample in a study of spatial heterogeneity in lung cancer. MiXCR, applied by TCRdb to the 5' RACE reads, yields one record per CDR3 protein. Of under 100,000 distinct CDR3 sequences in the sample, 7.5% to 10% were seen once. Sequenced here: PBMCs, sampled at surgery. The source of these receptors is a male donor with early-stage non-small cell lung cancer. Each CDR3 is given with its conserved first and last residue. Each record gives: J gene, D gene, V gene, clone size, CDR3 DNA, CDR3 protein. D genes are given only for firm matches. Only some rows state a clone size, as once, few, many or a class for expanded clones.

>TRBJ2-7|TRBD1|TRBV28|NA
TGTGCCAGCAGTTTACCCACAGGGGGAAGCTACGAGCAGTACTTC
CASSLPTGGSYEQYF
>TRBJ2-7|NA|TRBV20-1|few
TGCAGTGCTAACAGGGTCTCCTACGAGCAGTACTTC
CSANRVSYEQYF
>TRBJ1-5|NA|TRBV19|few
TGTGCCAGTAGTATTCCGGTCGGACTTACGAATCAGCCCCAGCATTTT
CASSIPVGLTNQPQHF
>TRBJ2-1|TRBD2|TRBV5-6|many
TGTGCCAGCAGCTCGGTACGACTAGCAGTCAATGAGCAGTTCTTC
CASSSVRLAVNEQFF
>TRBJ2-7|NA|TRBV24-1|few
TGTGCCACCAGTGATTTCTCCAGGACGGGCTCCTACGAGCAGTACTTC
CATSDFSRTGSYEQYF
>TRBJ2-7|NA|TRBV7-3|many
TGTGCCAGCAGCCCCCCCGTCTTCGGGCGGACCTACGAGCAGTACTTC
CASSPPVFGRTYEQYF
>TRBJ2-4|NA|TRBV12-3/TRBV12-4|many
TGTGCCAGCAGTTTAGTAGGAAAGGGAAACATTCAGTACTTC
CASSLVGKGNIQYF
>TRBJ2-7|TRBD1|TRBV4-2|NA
TGTGCCAGCAGCCAAGAGAGACAGGGGGCGATGTACGAGCAGTACTTC
CASSQERQGAMYEQYF
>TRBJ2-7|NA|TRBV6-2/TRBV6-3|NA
TGTGCCAGCAGTTACGGGTTCTCTACTATTTCCTACGAGCAGTACTTC
CASSYGFSTISYEQYF
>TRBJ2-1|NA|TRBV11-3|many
TGTGCCAGCAGCTTAGATCGAGGAGGGACTGGGGAGCAGTTCTTC
CASSLDRGGTGEQFF
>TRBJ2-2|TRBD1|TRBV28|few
TGTGCCAGCAAGAAGGACAGGCGGGCCACCGGGGAGCTGTTTTTT
CASKKDRRATGELFF